These 23 T cell receptor beta chains were sequenced from one sample in a study of OX40 agonist ivuxolimab in advanced cancers. Method: immunoSEQ multiplex PCR; TCRdb's copy keeps in-frame clones and lacks some. The repertoire includes approximately 100,000 clones, about 90% of them detected once, and roughly 0.5% sits in the top ten. The sample consisted of CD4+ or CD8+ T cells sorted from blood, taken in a trial of the OX40 agonist ivuxolimab. The receptor set was obtained from an adult with an advanced solid tumor such as melanoma, head and neck, liver or kidney cancer.

The chain employs TRBV30 and TRBJ2-3; the D is unclear. The CDR3 has 13 amino acids. V lost 0 bases to trimming and J lost 6 bases, with 10 bases between them. CDR1 GTSNPN and CDR2 SVGIG come from the germline V gene (reference sequence). CDR3 nucleotide sequence: TGTGCCTGGAGTGTATCCTCGAGGGATACGCAGTATTTT. Translated, it gives CAWSVSSRDTQYF. The full variable domain, in which reference TRBV30 and TRBJ2-3 provide the parts outside the CDR3, is SQTIHQWPATLVQPVGSPLSLECTVEGTSNPNLYWYRQAAGRGLQLLFYSVGIGQISSEVPQNLSASRPQDRQFILSSKKLLLSDSGFYLCAWSVSSRDTQYFGPGTRLTVL.

This chain connects TRBV6-1 to TRBJ1-4; a weak D match, TRBD1 (6 bases). Germline values: CDR1 MNHNS, CDR2 SASEGT. CDR3 length: 14 residues. With 6 bases removed from V and 2 bases from J, the gap between germline ends came to 10 bases. This CDR3 is CASRQGPTNEKLFF. The CDR3 bases are TGTGCCAGCAGACAGGGTCCGACTAATGAAAAACTGTTTTTT.

The V gene is TRBV6-1, the J gene TRBJ1-6; D is undetermined. V lost 4 bases, J lost 6 bases, and 10 bases lay in between. Germline-derived CDR1 and CDR2 are MNHNS and SASEGT. This CDR3 spans 14 amino acids. Written as DNA, the CDR3 is TGTGCCAGCAGTGGAGGTGTGGGTAATTCACCCCTCCACTTT. Protein sequence: CASSGGVGNSPLHF.

The genes are TRBV7-8 and TRBJ2-1; a weak D match, TRBD2 (6 bases). With 1 base removed from V and 8 bases from J, the gap between germline ends came to 18 bases. Germline V gene lookup returns CDR1 SGHVS and CDR2 FQNEAQ. This CDR3 has 16 amino acids. CDR3 sequence reads: CASSLGSGPVLYEQFF. DNA for the CDR3: TGTGCCAGCAGCTTAGGTAGCGGACCCGTACTGTATGAGCAGTTCTTC.

J is TRBJ1-4 and V is TRBV6-6, with 9 bases identical to TRBD1. CDR3 length equals 13 residues. Per the germline V gene, CDR1 is MNHNY and CDR2 is SVGAGI (reference sequence). The trim removed 9 bases at V and 8 bases at J, leaving 7 bases unmatched. CDR3 loop: CASATGGVEKLFF. The CDR3 DNA follows: TGTGCCAGTGCGACAGGGGGAGTGGAAAAACTGTTTTTT.

The CDR3 nucleotides are TGTGCCAGCAGTTTAAAGGGGACAGTAATCTACGAGCAGTACTTC. The encoded protein is CASSLKGTVIYEQYF. This chain connects TRBV27 to TRBJ2-7; 7 nucleotides match TRBD1. The CDR3 covers 15 residues. Germline loops: CDR1 MNHEY, CDR2 SMNVEV (reference sequence). With V trimmed by 2 bases and J by 3 bases, 7 bases remained unmatched.

The genes are TRBV5-4 and TRBJ2-5; the D is unclear. V was shortened by 0 bases and J by 3 bases, with 9 bases between the two germline ends. Germline V gene data show CDR1 as SGHNT and CDR2 as YYREEE (reference sequence). The CDR3 runs to 14 residues. As DNA, the CDR3 is TGTGCCAGCAGCTTGGTTGATAGGGAAGAGACCCAGTACTTC. This sequence encodes CASSLVDREETQYF.

The chain is built from TRBV6-1 and TRBJ2-7; 9 nucleotides agree with TRBD2. The ends lost 6 bases at V and 3 bases at J; junction bases unmatched: 3. This CDR3 has 13 amino acids. Germline CDR1 is MNHNS and CDR2 is SASEGT. CDR3 DNA: TGTGCCAGCAGGGGGACTAGCTTCTACGAGCAGTACTTC. Its protein is CASRGTSFYEQYF.

The chain links TRBV11-3 to TRBJ2-1; 13 bases are a match to TRBD2. Germline V gene data show CDR1 as SGHNT and CDR2 as YENEEA. J gave up 8 bases and V 5 bases, and 6 bases lay outside the gene matches. CDR3 size: 15 residues. The CDR3 region is CASSKRTSGRDEQFF. The CDR3 region has the DNA TGTGCCAGCAGCAAAAGAACTAGCGGGAGGGATGAGCAGTTCTTC.

The J gene is TRBJ2-7, the V gene TRBV15, with a weak D call TRBD2 (6 bases). Germline lookup yields CDR1 LNHNV and CDR2 YYDKDF (reference sequence). The CDR3 sequence is 13 residues long. V lost 4 bases and J 5 bases, leaving 12 bases between the germline ends. The CDR3: CATSTQGGNEQYF. The CDR3 region has the DNA TGTGCCACCAGCACACAAGGCGGGAACGAGCAGTACTTC.

The CDR3: CAWTGGSGETQYF. CDR3 nucleotides: TGTGCCTGGACAGGGGGGAGTGGGGAGACCCAGTACTTC. V gene TRBV30 combines with J gene TRBJ2-5, with a weak D call TRBD1 (7 bases). Trimming left V 4 bases short and J 5 bases short, with 14 bases between. The length of the CDR3 is 13 residues. CDR1 is GTSNPN and CDR2 is SVGIG in the germline V gene (reference sequence).

The chain joins TRBV7-2 to TRBJ2-5; 15 bases align to TRBD2. V dropped 4 bases and J dropped 6; count of bases not matched to a gene: 6. The CDR3 totals 16 residues. Germline V gene sequence: CDR1 SGHTA, CDR2 FQGNSA. The CDR3 DNA is TGTGCCAGCAGCTCCGGACTAGCGGGGGGGGCAAAGACCCAGTACTTC. It codes for CASSSGLAGGAKTQYF.

The chain has TRBV5-1 and TRBJ2-3; D is uncertain. V gave up 0 bases and J gave up 1 base, with 6 bases separating them. The germline V gene has CDR1 SGHRS and CDR2 YFSETQ. The CDR3 covers 14 residues. CDR3 protein: CASSLVVGTDTQYF. In DNA form, the CDR3 reads TGCGCCAGCAGCTTGGTGGTAGGCACAGATACGCAGTATTTT.

The V call is TRBV7-6, the J call TRBJ2-1; D not resolved. The V gene's germline CDR1 is SGHVS and CDR2 FNYEAQ. The CDR3 contains 14 residues. V shed 1 base and J shed 0 bases, with 4 bases lying between them. This chain's CDR3 is CASSLGSSYNEQFF. The DNA of the CDR3 is TGTGCCAGCAGCTTAGGTAGCTCCTACAATGAGCAGTTCTTC.

This chain links TRBV7-9 with TRBJ1-5, with 7 nucleotides matching TRBD1. Germline loops: CDR1 SEHNR, CDR2 FQNEAQ (reference sequence). The CDR3 is made up of 14 amino acids. V was pared by 5 bases and J by 0 bases, with 1 base of the junction left unmatched. CDR3 protein: CASSRDSSNQPQHF. The CDR3 DNA is TGTGCCAGCAGCCGGGACAGTAGCAATCAGCCCCAGCATTTT.

The chain couples TRBV9 to TRBJ1-2; maybe TRBD1 (6 bases). CDR3 length: 13 amino acids. The germline V gene has CDR1 SGDLS and CDR2 YYNGEE. V was trimmed by 0 bases and J by 4 bases, leaving 7 bases between them. In nucleotides, the CDR3 is TGTGCCAGCAGCGTAGGGGGGGCCTATGGCTACACCTTC. Its translation is CASSVGGAYGYTF.

The chain joins TRBV9 to TRBJ2-2, with 7 bases matching TRBD2. CDR3 length equals 15 residues. The ends lost 4 bases at V and 4 bases at J; junction bases unmatched: 7. From germline, CDR1 is SGDLS and CDR2 YYNGEE. CDR3 amino acids: CASSPGTTTTGELFF. CDR3 in DNA: TGTGCCAGCAGCCCGGGGACTACCACCACCGGGGAGCTGTTTTTT.

The chain is built from TRBV30 and TRBJ1-1; D gene ambiguous. The CDR3 covers 11 residues. V lost 0 bases and J 8 bases, leaving 7 bases between the germline ends. Germline V lookup: CDR1 GTSNPN, CDR2 SVGIG (reference sequence). The CDR3 nucleotides read TGTGCCTGGAGTGTTCTACCCGAAGCTTTCTTT. Amino acids: CAWSVLPEAFF.

V is TRBV19 and J is TRBJ1-2, with D unclear. Trimming took 6 bases from V and 0 from J, leaving 11 bases between them. CDR3 length: 14 residues. Germline loops: CDR1 LNHDA, CDR2 SQIVND (reference sequence). The CDR3, as DNA: TGTGCCAGTAGCCCGTCGGGGTCTAACTATGGCTACACCTTC. It yields the protein CASSPSGSNYGYTF.

As to this clone: Other DNA sequences in this sample translate to the same CDR3. This chain connects TRBV5-1 to TRBJ2-3; 9 nucleotides match TRBD1. V lost 0 bases to trimming and J lost 2 bases; unmatched junction nucleotides: 1. This CDR3 spans 15 amino acids. The germline V gene encodes CDR1 SGHRS and CDR2 YFSETQ. This chain's CDR3 is CASSLGQGDTDTQYF. Written as DNA, the CDR3 is TGCGCCAGCAGCTTGGGACAGGGGGACACAGATACGCAGTATTTT. Supplemented by reference TRBV5-1 and TRBJ2-3, the full variable domain reads KAGVTQTPRYLIKTRGQQVTLSCSPISGHRSVSWYQQTPGQGLQFLFEYFSETQRNKGNFPGRFSGRQFSNSRSEMNVSTLELGDSALYLCASSLGQGDTDTQYFGPGTRLTVL.

The chain carries TRBV5-1 and TRBJ2-5, with 10 bases matching TRBD2. V was pared by 3 bases and J by 3 bases, with 8 bases of the junction left unmatched. Germline CDR1 and CDR2: SGHRS and YFSETQ. The CDR3 runs to 16 residues. Written as DNA, the CDR3 is TGCGCCAGCAGCTCCGCCCTTACTAGCGGGGAAGAGACCCAGTACTTC. Translated: CASSSALTSGEETQYF.

For this clone: Other DNA sequences in this sample translate to the same CDR3. The gene calls are TRBV7-9 and TRBJ1-1, with D possibly matching TRBD1 (6 bases). The length of the CDR3 is 15 residues. Germline-derived CDR1 and CDR2 are SEHNR and FQNEAQ (reference sequence). V was pared by 5 bases and J by 0 bases, with 13 bases between. As DNA, the CDR3 is TGTGCCAGCAGCCCTGGACAGTACATGAACACTGAAGCTTTCTTT. This encodes CASSPGQYMNTEAFF.

The J gene is TRBJ2-3, the V gene TRBV5-6; no firm D call. Germline CDR1 is SGHDT and CDR2 is YYEEEE. V lost 7 bases to trimming and J lost 2 bases, with 11 bases between them. This CDR3 is built from 13 residues. Written as DNA, the CDR3 is TGTGCCAGCTCCCTCGTCCCCACAGATACGCAGTATTTT. Amino acids: CASSLVPTDTQYF.